This T cell receptor beta chain was documented in a study of control samples from healthy donors and cancer patients. Libraries were prepared by immunoSEQ multiplex PCR; TCRdb keeps only in-frame clonotypes and omits some of them. The sample contains about 410,000 clones, around nine tenths of which appear only once. Trimming shortened V by 3 bases and J by 10 bases, and 28 bases separated the two germline ends. The V gene's germline CDR1 is MDHEN and CDR2 SYDVKM. The CDR3 has 19 amino acids. Sequencing was done on a sample of PBMCs. This rearrangement joins TRBV28 to TRBJ1-6; the D is unclear. The sequence was obtained from a man between 35 and 55 years old with head and neck cancer. CDR3 amino acids: CASSFGVPGVVDVRSPLHF. CDR3 DNA: TGTGCCAGCAGTTTCGGGGTGCCTGGGGTCGTCGATGTTCGATCACCCCTCCACTTT.